The source of this TCR beta chain is a study of T cell responses to AZD1222 COVID-19 vaccine. Study-wide results and caveats: Seropositive status at baseline applied to only five to seven AZD1222 recipients.

The CDR3 sequence is 13 residues long. Germline loops: CDR1 MNHEY, CDR2 SVGEGT. The V end was cut by 6 bases, the J end by 1 base, with 9 bases between. For this clone: What it binds is unknown.

Sequenced by immunoSEQ multiplex PCR; TCRdb stores in-frame clones only, minus some. The sample has 100,000 to 150,000 clones, more than 70% seen once. The source was peripheral blood, collected on day 0 of AZD1222 vaccination. The chain links TRBV6-2 or TRBV6-3 to TRBJ1-1; D gene ambiguous. This clonotype was sampled from an adult in good health. CDR3 nucleotides: TGTGCCAGCAGCCCGGGTCGGAACACTGAAGCTTTCTTT. Amino acid sequence: CASSPGRNTEAFF.